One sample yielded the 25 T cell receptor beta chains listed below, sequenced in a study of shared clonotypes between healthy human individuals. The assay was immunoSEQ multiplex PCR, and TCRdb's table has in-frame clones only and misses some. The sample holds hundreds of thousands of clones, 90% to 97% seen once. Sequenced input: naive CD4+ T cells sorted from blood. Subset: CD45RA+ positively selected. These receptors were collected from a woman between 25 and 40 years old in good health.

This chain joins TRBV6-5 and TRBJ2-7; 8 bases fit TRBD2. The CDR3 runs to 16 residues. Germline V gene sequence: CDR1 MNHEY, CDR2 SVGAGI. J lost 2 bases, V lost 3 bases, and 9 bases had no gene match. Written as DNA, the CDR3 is TGTGCCAGCAGTTATACGACTAGCGTCGCGGCCTACGAGCAGTACTTC. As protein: CASSYTTSVAAYEQYF.

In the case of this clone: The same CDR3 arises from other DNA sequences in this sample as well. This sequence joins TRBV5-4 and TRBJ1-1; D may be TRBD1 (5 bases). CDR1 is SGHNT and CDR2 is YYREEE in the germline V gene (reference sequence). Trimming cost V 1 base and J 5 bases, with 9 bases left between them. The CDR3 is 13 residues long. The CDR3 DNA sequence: TGTGCCAGCAGCTTGACGGGGGGGACTGAAGCTTTCTTT. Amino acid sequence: CASSLTGGTEAFF.

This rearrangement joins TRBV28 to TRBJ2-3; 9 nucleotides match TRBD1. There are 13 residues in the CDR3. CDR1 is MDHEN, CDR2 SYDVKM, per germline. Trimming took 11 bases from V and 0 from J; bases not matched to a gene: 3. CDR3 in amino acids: CAAGTGSTDTQYF. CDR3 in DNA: TGTGCCGCCGGGACAGGGAGCACAGATACGCAGTATTTT. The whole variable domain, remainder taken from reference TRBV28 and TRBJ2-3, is DVKVTQSSRYLVKRTGEKVFLECVQDMDHENMFWYRQDPGLGLRLIYFSYDVKMKEKGDIPEGYSVSREKKERFSLILESASTNQTSMYLCAAGTGSTDTQYFGPGTRLTVL.

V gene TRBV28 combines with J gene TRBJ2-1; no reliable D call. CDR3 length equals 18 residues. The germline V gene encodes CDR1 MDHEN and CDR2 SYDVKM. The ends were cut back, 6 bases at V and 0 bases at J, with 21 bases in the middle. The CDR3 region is CASSPVGARNFSYNEQFF. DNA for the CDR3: TGTGCCAGCAGCCCAGTCGGTGCCAGAAATTTCTCCTACAATGAGCAGTTCTTC. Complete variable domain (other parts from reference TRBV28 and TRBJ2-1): DVKVTQSSRYLVKRTGEKVFLECVQDMDHENMFWYRQDPGLGLRLIYFSYDVKMKEKGDIPEGYSVSREKKERFSLILESASTNQTSMYLCASSPVGARNFSYNEQFFGPGTRLTVL.

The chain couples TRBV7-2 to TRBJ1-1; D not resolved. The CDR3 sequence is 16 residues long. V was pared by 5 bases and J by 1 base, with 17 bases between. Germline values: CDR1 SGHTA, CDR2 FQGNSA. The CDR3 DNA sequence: TGTGCCAGCAGCCCGAGGCGGACGTCCCCGAACACTGAAGCTTTCTTT. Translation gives CASSPRRTSPNTEAFF.

The CDR3 DNA follows: TGTGCCAGCAGTTACTCGGGGATTCTCACAGATACGCAGTATTTT. Its protein is CASSYSGILTDTQYF. The chain carries TRBV6-5 and TRBJ2-3; D gene uncertain. The germline V gene has CDR1 MNHEY and CDR2 SVGAGI. Trimming pared 0 bases from V and 2 bases from J, leaving 9 bases between. This CDR3 has 15 residues.

As DNA, the CDR3 is TGTGCCAGCAGCTCTGAAGGGTTCTACGAGCAGTACTTC. As protein: CASSSEGFYEQYF. The chain employs TRBV7-2 and TRBJ2-7; no clear D. From germline, CDR1 is SGHTA and CDR2 FQGNSA. The CDR3 has 13 amino acids. Trimming left V 4 bases short and J 3 bases short, with 10 bases between.

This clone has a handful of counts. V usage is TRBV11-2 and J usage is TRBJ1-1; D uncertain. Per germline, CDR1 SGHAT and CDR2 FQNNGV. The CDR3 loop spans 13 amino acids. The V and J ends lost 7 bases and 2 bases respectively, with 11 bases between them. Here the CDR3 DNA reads TGTGCCAGCATGTCGTCGGGAAACACTGAAGCTTTCTTT. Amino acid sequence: CASMSSGNTEAFF.

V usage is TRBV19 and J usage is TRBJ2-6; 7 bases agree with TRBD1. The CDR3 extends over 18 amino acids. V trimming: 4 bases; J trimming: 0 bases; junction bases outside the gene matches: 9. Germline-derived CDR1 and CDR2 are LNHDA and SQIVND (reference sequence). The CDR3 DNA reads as TGTGCCAGTAGTACCCACAAGACAGGGCCCTCTGGGGCCAACGTCCTGACTTTC. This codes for CASSTHKTGPSGANVLTF.

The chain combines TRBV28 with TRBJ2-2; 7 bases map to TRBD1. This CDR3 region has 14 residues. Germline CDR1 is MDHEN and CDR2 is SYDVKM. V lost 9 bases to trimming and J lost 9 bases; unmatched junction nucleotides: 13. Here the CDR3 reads CASSTGVNLRELFF. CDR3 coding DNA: TGTGCCAGTAGTACAGGGGTTAATCTCCGGGAGCTGTTTTTT. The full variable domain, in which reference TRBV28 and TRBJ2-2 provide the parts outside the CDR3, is DVKVTQSSRYLVKRTGEKVFLECVQDMDHENMFWYRQDPGLGLRLIYFSYDVKMKEKGDIPEGYSVSREKKERFSLILESASTNQTSMYLCASSTGVNLRELFFGEGSRLTVL.

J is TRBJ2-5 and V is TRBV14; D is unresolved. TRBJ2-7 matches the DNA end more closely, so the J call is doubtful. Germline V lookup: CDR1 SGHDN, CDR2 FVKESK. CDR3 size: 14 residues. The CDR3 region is CASSPLRRGAEQYF. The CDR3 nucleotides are TGTGCCAGCAGCCCCCTTCGCCGTGGTGCCGAGCAGTACTTC.

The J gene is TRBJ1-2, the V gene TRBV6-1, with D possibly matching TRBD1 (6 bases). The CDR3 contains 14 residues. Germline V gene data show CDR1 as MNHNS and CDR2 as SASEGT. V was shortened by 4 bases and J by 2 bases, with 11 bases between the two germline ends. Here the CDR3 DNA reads TGTGCCAGCAGTGTAAACAGGGAAAACTATGGCTACACCTTC. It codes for CASSVNRENYGYTF.

CDR3: CASAGTGNQPQHF. In DNA, the CDR3 is TGTGCCAGCGCCGGGACAGGTAATCAGCCCCAGCATTTT. The rearrangement joins TRBV6-5 to TRBJ1-5; 8 bases match TRBD1. This CDR3 is 13 amino acids long. The germline CDR1 and CDR2 sequences are MNHEY and SVGAGI. V was pared by 8 bases and J by 4 bases, with 4 bases of the junction left unmatched.

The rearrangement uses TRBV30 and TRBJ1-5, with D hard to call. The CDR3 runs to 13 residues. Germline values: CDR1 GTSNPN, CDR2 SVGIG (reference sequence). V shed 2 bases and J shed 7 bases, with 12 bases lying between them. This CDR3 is CAWSSGYGQPQHF. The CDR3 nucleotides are TGTGCCTGGAGTTCGGGTTATGGACAGCCCCAGCATTTT.

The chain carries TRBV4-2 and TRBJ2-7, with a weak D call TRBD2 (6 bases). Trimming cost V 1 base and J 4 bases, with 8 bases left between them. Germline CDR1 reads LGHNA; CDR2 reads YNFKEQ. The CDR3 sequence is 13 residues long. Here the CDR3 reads CASSQGEDYEQYF. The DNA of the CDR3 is TGTGCCAGCAGCCAAGGGGAGGATTACGAGCAGTACTTC.

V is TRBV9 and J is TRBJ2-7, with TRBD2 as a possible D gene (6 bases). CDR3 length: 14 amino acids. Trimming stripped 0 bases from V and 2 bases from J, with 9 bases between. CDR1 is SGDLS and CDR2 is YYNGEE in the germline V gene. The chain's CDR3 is CASSVVPGAYEQYF. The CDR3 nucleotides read TGTGCCAGCAGCGTAGTTCCGGGGGCCTACGAGCAGTACTTC. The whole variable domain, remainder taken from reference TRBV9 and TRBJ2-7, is DSGVTQTPKHLITATGQRVTLRCSPRSGDLSVYWYQQSLDQGLQFLIQYYNGEERAKGNILERFSAQQFPDLHSELNLSSLELGDSALYFCASSVVPGAYEQYFGPGTRLTVT.

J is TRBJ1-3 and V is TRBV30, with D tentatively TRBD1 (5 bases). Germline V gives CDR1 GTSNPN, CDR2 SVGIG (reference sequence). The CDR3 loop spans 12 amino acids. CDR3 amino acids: CGRGLTGNTIYF. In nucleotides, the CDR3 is TGTGGTCGGGGGTTGACTGGAAACACCATATATTTT. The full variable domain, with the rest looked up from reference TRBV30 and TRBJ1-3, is SQTIHQWPATLVQPVGSPLSLECTVEGTSNPNLYWYRQAAGRGLQLLFYSVGIGQISSEVPQNLSASRPQDRQFILSSKKLLLSDSGFYLCGRGLTGNTIYFGEGSWLTVV.

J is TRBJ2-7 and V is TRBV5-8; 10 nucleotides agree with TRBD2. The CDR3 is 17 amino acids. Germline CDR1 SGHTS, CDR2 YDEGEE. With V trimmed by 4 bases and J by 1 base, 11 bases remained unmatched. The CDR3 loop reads CASSTPTSGYNSYEQYF. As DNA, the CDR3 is TGTGCCAGCAGCACTCCGACTAGCGGGTATAATTCCTACGAGCAGTACTTC.

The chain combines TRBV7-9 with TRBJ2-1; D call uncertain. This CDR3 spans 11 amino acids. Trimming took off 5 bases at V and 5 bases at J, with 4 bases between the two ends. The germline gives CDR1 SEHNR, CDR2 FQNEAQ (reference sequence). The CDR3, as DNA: TGTGCCAGCAGCATCAACAATGAGCAGTTCTTC. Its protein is CASSINNEQFF.

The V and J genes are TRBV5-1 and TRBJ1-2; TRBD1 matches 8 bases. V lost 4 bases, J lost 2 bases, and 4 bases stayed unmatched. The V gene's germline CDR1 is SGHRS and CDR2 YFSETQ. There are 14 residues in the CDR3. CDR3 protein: CASSPAGGNYGYTF. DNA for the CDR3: TGCGCCAGCAGCCCGGCAGGGGGCAACTATGGCTACACCTTC.

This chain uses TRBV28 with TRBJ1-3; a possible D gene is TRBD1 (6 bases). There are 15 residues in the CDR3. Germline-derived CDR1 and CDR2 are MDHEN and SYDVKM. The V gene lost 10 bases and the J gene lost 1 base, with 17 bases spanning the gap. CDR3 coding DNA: TGTGCCATCCTAGCCAGGGGAGAATCTGGAAACACCATATATTTT. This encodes CAILARGESGNTIYF. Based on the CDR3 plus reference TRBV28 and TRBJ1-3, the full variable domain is DVKVTQSSRYLVKRTGEKVFLECVQDMDHENMFWYRQDPGLGLRLIYFSYDVKMKEKGDIPEGYSVSREKKERFSLILESASTNQTSMYLCAILARGESGNTIYFGEGSWLTVV.

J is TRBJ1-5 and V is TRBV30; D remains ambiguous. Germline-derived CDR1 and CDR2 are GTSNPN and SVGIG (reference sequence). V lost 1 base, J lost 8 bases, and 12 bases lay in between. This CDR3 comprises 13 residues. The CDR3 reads CAWSGGAFEPQHF. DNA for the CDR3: TGTGCCTGGAGTGGAGGAGCGTTCGAGCCCCAGCATTTT.

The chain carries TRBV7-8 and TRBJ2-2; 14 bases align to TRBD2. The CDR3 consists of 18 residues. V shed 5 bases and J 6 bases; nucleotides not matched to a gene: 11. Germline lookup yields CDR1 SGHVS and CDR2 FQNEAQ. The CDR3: CASSAYETSGRASGELFF. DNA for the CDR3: TGTGCCAGCAGCGCCTACGAGACTAGCGGGAGGGCCTCCGGGGAGCTGTTTTTT.

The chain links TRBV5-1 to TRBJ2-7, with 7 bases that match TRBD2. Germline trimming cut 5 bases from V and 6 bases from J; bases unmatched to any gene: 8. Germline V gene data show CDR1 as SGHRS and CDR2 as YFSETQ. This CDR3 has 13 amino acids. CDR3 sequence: CASRGLAVGEQYF. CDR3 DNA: TGCGCCAGCAGGGGCCTAGCGGTCGGCGAGCAGTACTTC.

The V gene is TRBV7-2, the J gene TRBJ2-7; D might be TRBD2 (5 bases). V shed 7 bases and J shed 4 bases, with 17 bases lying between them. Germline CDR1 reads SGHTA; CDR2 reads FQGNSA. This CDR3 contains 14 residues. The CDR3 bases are TGTGCCAGCACCCCGGCCGGGGAAAGGTACGAGCAGTACTTC. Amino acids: CASTPAGERYEQYF.